Sequencing of this T cell receptor beta chain was carried out in a study of response to subunit inactivated influenza vaccine. The J segment lost 4 bases and the V segment lost 5 bases, leaving 5 bases of the junction unmatched. The germline gives CDR1 SGHVS, CDR2 FNYEAQ. This CDR3 spans 14 amino acids. TCRdb redid the calling of the RT-PCR reads with MiXCR, one entry per CDR3 protein. Found here are approximately 530,000 distinct CDR3 sequences, roughly 8.2% of them singletons; the top ten hold approximately 13%. In its sample, this clonotype was seen a few times. The chain couples TRBV7-6 to TRBJ2-3; 8 bases fit TRBD1. The sequence was collected from a man between 50 and 69 years old who received an inactivated influenza vaccine. Source: PBMCs from blood, taken roughly 24 months after vaccination. CDR3 DNA: TGTGCCAGCAGCCCGGGACAGGTCTCAGATACGCAGTATTTT. Translating gives CASSPGQVSDTQYF. Full variable domain (missing parts from reference TRBV7-6 and TRBJ2-3): GAGVSQSPRYKVTKRGQDVALRCDPISGHVSLYWYRQALGQGPEFLTYFNYEAQQDKSGLPNDRFSAERPEGSISTLTIQRTEQRDSAMYRCASSPGQVSDTQYFGPGTRLTVL.